The entry that follows covers one T cell receptor (beta chain) sequence. MiXCR, applied by TCRdb to the reads, yields one record per CDR3 protein. The sample has around 210,000 distinct CDR3 sequences, 6% to 8% seen once. The data derive from a study of T cell repertoires in cytomegalovirus infection. On the study more broadly: Evidence of both CMV infection and a matching HLA type came from public TCR beta signatures.

The CDR3 runs to 16 residues. V shed 5 bases and J shed 5 bases, with 21 bases lying between them. Germline V gene lookup returns CDR1 SEHNR and CDR2 FQNEAQ (reference sequence). Sequencing input: PBMCs. The source is a human donor in good health (CMV status not recorded). Some clones in this sample may be carry-over from other donors' samples. The chain uses TRBV7-9 and TRBJ1-1; D is perhaps TRBD1 (6 bases). The CDR3 region is CASSVTGGQRVTEAFF. The CDR3 coding sequence is TGTGCCAGCAGCGTCACCGGGGGCCAAAGGGTGACTGAAGCTTTCTTT.